This T cell receptor beta chain was recovered during a study of blood T cell repertoires in COVID-19. Study background: Acute and convalescent COVID-19 specimens originated in the United States, Italy and Spain. Sources were T cells, B-cell-depleted T cells, or PBMCs; the material itself was cDNA or gDNA.

This CDR3 comprises 12 residues. The germline V gene encodes CDR1 SNHLY and CDR2 FYNNEI. Trimming pared 6 bases from V and 7 bases from J, leaving 7 bases between. This clone has more than one count but fewer than ten. Authors' methods: For nucleated cells, counts were estimated from reference gene primer amplification. The table came from immunoSEQ multiplex PCR; TCRdb's copy has only in-frame clones and leaves some out. The D gene and trimming were derived from the DNA, and the V and J assignments and clone size from that table. The sample includes around 78,000 clones, roughly 82% of them seen just once.

The origin of this receptor is a human donor in a cohort sampled during active COVID-19. The V call is TRBV2, the J call TRBJ1-6, with no clear D. What was sequenced was peripheral blood. CDR3 residues: CASREINSPLHF. Here the CDR3 DNA reads TGTGCCAGCAGGGAAATAAATTCACCCCTCCACTTT.